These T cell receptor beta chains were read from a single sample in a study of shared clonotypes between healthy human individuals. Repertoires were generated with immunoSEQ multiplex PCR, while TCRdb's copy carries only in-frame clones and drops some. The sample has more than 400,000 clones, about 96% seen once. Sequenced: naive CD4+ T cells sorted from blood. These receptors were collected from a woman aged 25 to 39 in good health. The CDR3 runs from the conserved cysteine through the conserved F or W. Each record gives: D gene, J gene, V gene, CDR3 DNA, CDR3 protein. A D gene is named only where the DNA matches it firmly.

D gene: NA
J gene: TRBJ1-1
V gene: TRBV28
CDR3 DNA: TGTGCCAGCAGTTTAACGTACACTGAAGCTTTCTTT
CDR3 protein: CASSLTYTEAFF

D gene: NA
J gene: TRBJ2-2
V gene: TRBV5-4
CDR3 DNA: TGTGCCAGCAGCGAGCCCTCGGGGAACGCCGGGGAGCTGTTTTTT
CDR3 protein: CASSEPSGNAGELFF

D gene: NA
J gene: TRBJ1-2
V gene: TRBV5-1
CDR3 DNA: TGCGCCAGCAGCTTGGATCGGGACCGCGACTATGGCTACACCTTC
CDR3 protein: CASSLDRDRDYGYTF

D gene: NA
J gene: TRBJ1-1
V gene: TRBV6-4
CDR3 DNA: TGTGCCAGCAGTGCAGGGAGGAGCACTGAAGCTTTCTTT
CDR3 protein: CASSAGRSTEAFF

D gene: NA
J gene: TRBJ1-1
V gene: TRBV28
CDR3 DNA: TGTGCCAGCATTAGGGGATGGAACACTGAAGCTTTCTTT
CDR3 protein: CASIRGWNTEAFF

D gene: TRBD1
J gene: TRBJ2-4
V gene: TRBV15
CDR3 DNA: TGTGCCACCAGCAGAGATAGGGGACAGGGCCCCCTGTACATTCAGTACTTC
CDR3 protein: CATSRDRGQGPLYIQYF

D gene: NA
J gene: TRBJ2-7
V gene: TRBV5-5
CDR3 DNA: TGTGCCAGCAGTCCCCAGGGGCTAAGCTCCTACGAGCAGTACTTC
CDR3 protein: CASSPQGLSSYEQYF

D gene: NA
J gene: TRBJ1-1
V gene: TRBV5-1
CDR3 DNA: TGCGCCAGCAGCTTGCAAAGACCCGGTGGGGACACTGAAGCTTTCTTT
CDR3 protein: CASSLQRPGGDTEAFF

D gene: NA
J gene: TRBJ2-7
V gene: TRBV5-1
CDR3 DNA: TGCGCCAGCAGCTTGTCGGCCGCCAGGGGAACCTACGAGCAGTACTTC
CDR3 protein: CASSLSAARGTYEQYF

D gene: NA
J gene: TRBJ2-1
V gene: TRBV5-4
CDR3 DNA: TGTGCCAGCAGCTTGGTTGCTAGAACCTACAATGAGCAGTTCTTC
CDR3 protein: CASSLVARTYNEQFF

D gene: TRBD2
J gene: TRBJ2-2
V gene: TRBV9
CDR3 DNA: TGTGCCAGCAGCGTTACTAGCGGGGGCACCGGGGAGCTGTTTTTT
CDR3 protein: CASSVTSGGTGELFF

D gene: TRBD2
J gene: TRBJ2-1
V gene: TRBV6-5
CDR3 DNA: TGTGCCAGCAGTGCTGGGACTAGCGGGACCAATGAGCAGTTCTTC
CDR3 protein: CASSAGTSGTNEQFF